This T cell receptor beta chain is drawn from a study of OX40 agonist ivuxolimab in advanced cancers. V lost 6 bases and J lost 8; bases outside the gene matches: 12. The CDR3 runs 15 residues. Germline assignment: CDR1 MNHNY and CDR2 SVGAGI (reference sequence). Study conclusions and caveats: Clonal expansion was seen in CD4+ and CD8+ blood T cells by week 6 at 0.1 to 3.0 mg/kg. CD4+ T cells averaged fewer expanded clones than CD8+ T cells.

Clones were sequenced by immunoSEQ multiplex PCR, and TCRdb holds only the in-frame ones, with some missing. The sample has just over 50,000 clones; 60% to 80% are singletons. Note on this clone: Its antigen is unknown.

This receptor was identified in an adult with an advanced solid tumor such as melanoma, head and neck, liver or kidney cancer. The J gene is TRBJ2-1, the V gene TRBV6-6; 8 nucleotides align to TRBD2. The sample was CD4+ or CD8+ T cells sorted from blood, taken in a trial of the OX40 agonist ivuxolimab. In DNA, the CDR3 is TGTGCCAGCAGACTATACGCGGGAGGCCTCGATGAGCAGTTCTTC. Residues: CASRLYAGGLDEQFF.